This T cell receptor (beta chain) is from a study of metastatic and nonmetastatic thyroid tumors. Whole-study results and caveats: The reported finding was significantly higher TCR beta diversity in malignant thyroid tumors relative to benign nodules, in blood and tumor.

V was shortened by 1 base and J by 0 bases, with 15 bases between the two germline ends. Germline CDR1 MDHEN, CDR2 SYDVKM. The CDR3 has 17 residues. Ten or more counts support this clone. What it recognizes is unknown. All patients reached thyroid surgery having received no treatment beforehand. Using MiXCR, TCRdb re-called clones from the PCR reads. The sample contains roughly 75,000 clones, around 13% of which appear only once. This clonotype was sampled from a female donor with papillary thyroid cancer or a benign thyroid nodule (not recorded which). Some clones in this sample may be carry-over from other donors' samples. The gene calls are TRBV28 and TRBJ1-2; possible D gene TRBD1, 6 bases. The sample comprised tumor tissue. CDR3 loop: CASSLFFRAGANYGYTF. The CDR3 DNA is TGTGCCAGCAGTTTATTCTTTAGGGCAGGGGCTAACTATGGCTACACCTTC.